One and the same sample provided the 3 T cell receptor beta chains below, sequenced in a study of T cells after yellow fever vaccination. TCRdb reprocessed the 5' RACE reads with MiXCR, giving one entry per CDR3 protein. The table lists 250,000 to 300,000 distinct CDR3 sequences, 5.2% of them singletons. The source material was CD4+ T cells sorted from PBMCs, sampled on the day of the yellow fever booster vaccination. These receptors all come from a man aged 18 to 35 who received the YFV17D yellow fever vaccine.

The CDR3 loop is CASSPTVTYEQYV. The CDR3 nucleotides are TGTGCCAGCAGTCCCACAGTAACCTACGAGCAGTACGTC. V gene TRBV28 combines with J gene TRBJ2-7; D gene uncertain. The V gene lost 5 bases and the J gene lost 2 bases, with 10 bases spanning the gap. CDR1 is MDHEN, CDR2 SYDVKM, per germline. There are 13 residues in the CDR3.

A few counts support this clonotype. The chain is built from TRBV12-3 or TRBV12-4 and TRBJ1-2, with no clear D. Trimming shortened V by 3 bases and J by 2 bases, and 7 bases separated the two germline ends. This CDR3 comprises 13 residues. In nucleotides, the CDR3 is TGTGCCAGCAGTTTCGAGGAGAACTATGGCTACACCTTC. Its protein is CASSFEENYGYTF.

There are a few counts of this clonotype. The chain recombines TRBV5-1 with TRBJ2-5; the D gene is possibly TRBD2 (6 bases). V was pared by 1 base and J by 2 bases, with 12 bases between. In germline, CDR1 is SGHRS, CDR2 YFSETQ. The CDR3 length is 15 residues. The CDR3, as DNA: TGCGCCAGCAGCTTGTCAGGCGCGGGGCAAGAGACCCAGTACTTC. Translated, it gives CASSLSGAGQETQYF.